The 30 T cell receptor beta chains below come from one sample, sequenced in a study of T-cell memory formation after mild COVID-19. TCRdb reprocessed the 5' RACE reads via MiXCR and lists one record per CDR3 protein. The table has about 400,000 distinct CDR3 sequences, approximately 19% seen once. The sequenced sample was PBMCs or a T cell subset sorted from them (not recorded which). The receptor source for this set is a man aged 18 to 29 who had mild COVID-19 (a few samples of this study predate the infection). Cell type and time point are not known.

This clonotype appeared many times. The J gene is TRBJ2-3, the V gene TRBV2; D assignment may be TRBD1 or TRBD2 (5 bases each). CDR1 is SNHLY, CDR2 FYNNEI, per germline. The CDR3 is 14 amino acids. Trimming cost V 8 bases and J 4 bases, with 16 bases left between them. The CDR3 DNA is TGTGCCAGCCAGTGGGACCCTATTTCAGATACGCAGTATTTT. Encoded protein: CASQWDPISDTQYF.

The table lists this clonotype with a few counts. The chain carries TRBV6-5 and TRBJ1-1; D call uncertain. From germline, CDR1 is MNHEY and CDR2 SVGAGI. The CDR3 totals 14 residues. Trimming shortened V by 6 bases and J by 11 bases, and 22 bases separated the two germline ends. The CDR3 coding sequence is TGTGCCAGCAGCCCGCGGGGAGAAATTAGAAGGGCTTTCTTT. Protein product: CASSPRGEIRRAFF.

This chain uses TRBV5-6 with TRBJ1-1; D possibly corresponds to TRBD1 (5 bases). V lost 2 bases and J 1 base, leaving 18 bases between the germline ends. Germline values: CDR1 SGHDT, CDR2 YYEEEE. The CDR3 runs 17 residues. The CDR3 is CASSFPGPNTKNTEAFF. The CDR3 nucleotides read TGTGCCAGCAGCTTCCCGGGACCCAATACAAAGAACACTGAAGCTTTCTTT.

This clonotype appeared a few times. The chain links TRBV6-6 to TRBJ1-2; a possible D gene is TRBD1 (6 bases). Germline V CDR1 and CDR2: MNHNY, SVGAGI (reference sequence). V lost 2 bases and J 8 bases, leaving 15 bases between the germline ends. The CDR3 covers 14 residues. CDR3 coding DNA: TGTGCCAGCAGTTACGACGGGGGCGCGAGGGGCTACACCTTC. It specifies CASSYDGGARGYTF.

The chain carries TRBV20-1 and TRBJ1-1; no firm D call. V was pared by 0 bases and J by 0 bases, with 14 bases between. The CDR3 covers 16 residues. Germline V gene data show CDR1 as DFQATT and CDR2 as SNEGSKA (reference sequence). CDR3 DNA sequence: TGCAGTGCTAGAGAGGAAGTACAGAGGGTGAACACTGAAGCTTTCTTT. Its protein product is CSAREEVQRVNTEAFF.

The chain uses TRBV20-1 and TRBJ2-3; 7 nucleotides match TRBD2. Trimming removed 0 bases from V and 0 bases from J; junction bases left unmatched: 6. The CDR3 loop spans 16 amino acids. Germline CDR1 is DFQATT and CDR2 is SNEGSKA (reference sequence). CDR3 DNA sequence: TGCAGTGCTAGAGATATGAGCGGGACTAGCACAGATACGCAGTATTTT. Protein sequence: CSARDMSGTSTDTQYF.

V is TRBV30 and J is TRBJ1-1; 9 bases are shared with TRBD1. The CDR3 sequence is 12 residues long. Germline CDR1 reads GTSNPN; CDR2 reads SVGIG (reference sequence). Losses at the gene ends were 1 base for V and 6 bases for J; bases not matched to a gene: 0. In DNA form, the CDR3 reads TGTGCCTGGAGTGGGGACAGGGCTGAAGCTTTCTTT. It codes for CAWSGDRAEAFF.

This clonotype was recorded many times. This chain connects TRBV7-9 to TRBJ2-5; no clear D gene. Trimming cost V 5 bases and J 1 base, with 8 bases left between them. This CDR3 is built from 13 residues. CDR1 is SEHNR and CDR2 is FQNEAQ in the germline V gene (reference sequence). This CDR3 reads CASSAPIQETQYF. The CDR3, as DNA: TGTGCCAGCAGCGCCCCTATCCAAGAGACCCAGTACTTC.

CDR3 DNA sequence: TGTGCCAGCAGCCAGGGCGGCGGGGGCGAAGAGCAGTTCTTC. Amino acids: CASSQGGGGEEQFF. The chain employs TRBV7-6 and TRBJ2-1; D possibly corresponds to TRBD2 (7 bases). CDR1 is SGHVS, CDR2 FNYEAQ, per germline. V lost 5 bases, J lost 10 bases, and 18 bases lay in between. There are 14 residues in the CDR3.

The genes are TRBV10-3 and TRBJ2-7, with TRBD2 matching over 7 bases. The V gene end was trimmed by 5 bases and the J gene end by 2 bases; junction bases not matched to a gene: 6. The CDR3 extends over 14 amino acids. Germline V gives CDR1 ENHRY, CDR2 SYGVKD. CDR3: CAISQSGETYEQYF. The CDR3 DNA reads TGTGCCATCAGTCAGAGCGGGGAGACCTACGAGCAGTACTTC.

CDR3: CASSQDGDRVGGYTF. For the CDR3, the DNA is TGTGCCAGCAGCCAAGACGGTGACAGGGTGGGCGGCTACACCTTC. The rearrangement joins TRBV4-2 to TRBJ1-2, with 7 bases lining up with TRBD1. CDR3 length: 15 amino acids. Germline loops: CDR1 LGHNA, CDR2 YNFKEQ. After removal of 0 bases from V and 8 bases from J, the junction contained 9 bases not matched to a gene.

V gene TRBV10-3 combines with J gene TRBJ1-5; tentative D call: TRBD1 (5 bases). V was shortened by 11 bases and J by 4 bases, with 12 bases between the two germline ends. This CDR3 is built from 12 residues. Germline V CDR1 and CDR2: ENHRY, SYGVKD. The CDR3 is CAGGDGNQPQHF. Written as DNA, the CDR3 is TGTGCCGGAGGGGACGGGAATCAGCCCCAGCATTTT.

The chain joins TRBV6-5 to TRBJ1-2, with TRBD1 as a possible D gene (5 bases). Trimming shortened V by 5 bases and J by 8 bases, and 24 bases separated the two germline ends. Germline loops: CDR1 MNHEY, CDR2 SVGAGI. The CDR3 has 16 residues. The CDR3, as DNA: TGTGCCAGCAGTACCAAAGGGACCGGGGGGGTTCTAGGCTACACCTTC. This gives the protein CASSTKGTGGVLGYTF.

This clonotype was picked up a small number of times. The chain links TRBV2 to TRBJ1-2, with D hard to call. CDR1 is SNHLY and CDR2 is FYNNEI in the germline V gene. V was clipped by 4 bases and J by 4 bases, with 10 bases between them. This CDR3 has 13 residues. This CDR3 reads CASSGTQSYGYTF. CDR3 DNA: TGTGCCAGCAGTGGAACACAGTCCTATGGCTACACCTTC.

This clonotype was counted only a few times. The chain couples TRBV5-1 to TRBJ2-2, with 8 positions matching TRBD1. This CDR3 spans 16 amino acids. Germline CDR1 is SGHRS and CDR2 is YFSETQ. The V segment lost 4 bases and the J segment 1 base; nucleotides outside the gene matches: 6. The CDR3 sequence: CASSRNGQGNTGELFF. In nucleotides, the CDR3 is TGCGCCAGCAGCAGAAATGGACAGGGGAACACCGGGGAGCTGTTTTTT.

The chain recombines TRBV20-1 with TRBJ2-7, with TRBD1 identical over 9 bases. The CDR3 runs to 15 residues. CDR1 and CDR2 from the germline V gene are DFQATT and SNEGSKA (reference sequence). V lost 6 bases, J lost 2 bases, and 11 bases stayed unmatched. The CDR3 sequence: CSAEPGGTGTYEQYF. The CDR3 DNA reads as TGCAGTGCCGAGCCCGGGGGGACAGGGACCTACGAGCAGTACTTC.

Only a few counts were recorded for this clonotype. This chain uses TRBV10-3 with TRBJ2-7; 9 bases fit TRBD1. This CDR3 spans 14 amino acids. V was pared by 5 bases and J by 6 bases, with 8 bases of the junction left unmatched. The germline V gene encodes CDR1 ENHRY and CDR2 SYGVKD. CDR3: CAISNQGQGGEQYV. The CDR3 nucleotides read TGTGCCATCAGTAACCAGGGACAGGGCGGCGAGCAGTACGTC.

In this sample, this clonotype turned up a few times. The rearrangement links TRBV12-3 or TRBV12-4 to TRBJ1-2; TRBD1 is a possible D gene (5 bases). V was pared by 7 bases and J by 4 bases, with 28 bases between. The CDR3 extends over 18 amino acids. In DNA, the CDR3 is TGTGCCAGCACCCTTTCGGGCGGTAGAGGGGTTGATATCTATGGCTACACCTTC. Protein sequence: CASTLSGGRGVDIYGYTF.

Points on this clonotype: Its ends do not fully match the called genes, so a read error is possible. V gene TRBV5-6 combines with J gene TRBJ1-1; D call uncertain. Germline V gene data show CDR1 as SGHDT and CDR2 as YYEEEE. CDR3 length: 13 amino acids. CDR3 sequence: CASSYTPSPEALF. The CDR3 nucleotides are TGTGCCAGCAGCTATACGCCGAGCCCTGAAGCTTTATTT.

The rearrangement links TRBV9 to TRBJ1-2; no reliable D call. Germline assignment: CDR1 SGDLS and CDR2 YYNGEE. Trimming took off 3 bases at V and 6 bases at J, with 18 bases between the two ends. This CDR3 has 15 amino acids. Written as DNA, the CDR3 is TGTGCCAGCAGCGCTGTGGGAGGAGGGCTCGATGGCTACACCTTC. Its translation is CASSAVGGGLDGYTF.

A few counts support this clonotype. The chain combines TRBV7-2 with TRBJ2-4; 7 bases agree with TRBD1. Germline CDR1 SGHTA, CDR2 FQGNSA. The CDR3 extends over 13 amino acids. V was pared by 3 bases and J by 10 bases, with 6 bases of the junction left unmatched. The CDR3 loop is CASSFRQGRIQYF. The CDR3 region has the DNA TGTGCCAGCAGCTTCCGACAGGGCCGGATTCAGTACTTC.

The sample holds a few counts of this clonotype. The chain is built from TRBV11-3 and TRBJ2-1, with D perhaps matching TRBD2 (5 bases). V was clipped by 5 bases and J by 12 bases, with 17 bases between them. The CDR3 is 13 residues long. The germline gives CDR1 SGHNT, CDR2 YENEEA. For the CDR3, the DNA is TGTGCCAGCAGCCCCCGGGAAGGCAATAGGCAGTTCTTC. This codes for CASSPREGNRQFF.

The V call is TRBV5-1, the J call TRBJ2-7, with 8 bases identical to TRBD1. The junction had 2 bases not matched to a gene; V was cut back by 4 bases and J by 5 bases. Germline CDR1 SGHRS, CDR2 YFSETQ. The CDR3 consists of 12 residues. CDR3 in DNA: TGCGCCAGCAGCCAGGACAGGGACGAGCAGTACTTC. Its translation: CASSQDRDEQYF. Full variable domain (remainder filled in from reference TRBV5-1 and TRBJ2-7): KAGVTQTPRYLIKTRGQQVTLSCSPISGHRSVSWYQQTPGQGLQFLFEYFSETQRNKGNFPGRFSGRQFSNSRSEMNVSTLELGDSALYLCASSQDRDEQYFGPGTRLTVT.

The CDR3 sequence: CAWSVGLAQDDEQFF. The CDR3 region has the DNA TGTGCCTGGAGTGTAGGGCTAGCCCAAGACGATGAGCAGTTCTTC. This rearrangement joins TRBV30 to TRBJ2-1, with D tentatively TRBD2 (5 bases). The CDR3 extends over 15 amino acids. The germline CDR1 and CDR2 sequences are GTSNPN and SVGIG (reference sequence). Between the trimmed V and J ends, which lost 0 bases and 8 bases, there was a span of 17 bases.

This clonotype was counted a few times. The rearrangement links TRBV12-3 or TRBV12-4 to TRBJ2-1; a possible D gene is TRBD1 (5 bases). The CDR3 covers 13 residues. Trimming cost V 6 bases and J 1 base, with 7 bases left between them. The CDR3: CASRQESYNEQFF. The CDR3 nucleotides read TGTGCCAGCAGACAGGAGTCCTACAATGAGCAGTTCTTC.

This clonotype has more than one count but fewer than ten. V gene TRBV28 combines with J gene TRBJ2-2; either TRBD1 or TRBD2 may supply D (5 bases each). The ends were cut back, 3 bases at V and 3 bases at J, with 11 bases in the middle. This CDR3 has 15 residues. CDR1 MDHEN and CDR2 SYDVKM come from the germline V gene. In DNA form, the CDR3 reads TGTGCCAGCAGTTTCTTGGGGGTTGACACCGGGGAGCTGTTTTTT. The encoded protein is CASSFLGVDTGELFF.

This clonotype showed up just a few times. The chain has TRBV6-4 and TRBJ2-2, with 8 bases identical to TRBD1. V lost 8 bases to trimming and J lost 4 bases; unmatched junction nucleotides: 6. CDR1 and CDR2 (germline): MRHNA, SNTAGT. The CDR3 runs 14 residues. CDR3 coding DNA: TGTGCCAGCGGGGGACAGGCGTTCACCGGGGAGCTGTTTTTT. It specifies CASGGQAFTGELFF.

This clonotype occurred a few times. The chain employs TRBV7-3 and TRBJ2-7; TRBD1 matches 7 bases. J gave up 0 bases and V 0 bases, and 5 bases lay outside the gene matches. This CDR3 contains 16 residues. Germline V lookup: CDR1 SGHTA, CDR2 FQGTGA. CDR3 amino acids: CASSLTGTVISYEQYF. The DNA for the CDR3 is TGTGCCAGCAGCTTAACGGGGACAGTCATCTCCTACGAGCAGTACTTC.

This clonotype was counted a few times. The chain employs TRBV4-1 and TRBJ1-2, with D possibly TRBD1 on 6 matching bases. The CDR3 has 16 residues. The germline gives CDR1 MGHRA, CDR2 YSYEKL. V lost 3 bases to trimming and J lost 8 bases, with 22 bases between them. CDR3 coding DNA: TGCGCCAGCAGCCAGGAAGAGACAGGACAAGGATGGGGCTACACCTTC. Protein sequence: CASSQEETGQGWGYTF.

The V gene is TRBV12-3 or TRBV12-4, the J gene TRBJ2-3; 9 nucleotides align to TRBD1. The trim removed 5 bases at V and 4 bases at J, leaving 10 bases unmatched. There are 16 residues in the CDR3. CDR3 DNA: TGTGCCAGCAGTCGCCCAGGACAGGGGATCCCAGATACGCAGTATTTT. Its protein is CASSRPGQGIPDTQYF.